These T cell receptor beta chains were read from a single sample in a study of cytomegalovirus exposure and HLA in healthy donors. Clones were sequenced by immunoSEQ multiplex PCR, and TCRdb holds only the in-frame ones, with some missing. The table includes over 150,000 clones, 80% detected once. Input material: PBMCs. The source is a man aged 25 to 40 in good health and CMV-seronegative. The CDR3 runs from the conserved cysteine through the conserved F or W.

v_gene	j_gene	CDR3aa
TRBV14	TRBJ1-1	CASSQDRGTEAFF
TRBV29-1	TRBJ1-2	CSVDAGAYGYTF
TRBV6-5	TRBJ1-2	CASSNQVGGYTF
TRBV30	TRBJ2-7	CAWTGGGSYEQYF
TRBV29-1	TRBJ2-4	CSVGEGSIQYF
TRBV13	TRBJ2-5	CASSFGTSGSEETQYF
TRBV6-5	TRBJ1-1	CASTQTRDSSEAFF
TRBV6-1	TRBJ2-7	CASSGVAGSYEQYF
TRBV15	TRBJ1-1	CATTPGGNTEAFF
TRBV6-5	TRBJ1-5	CASSTGGNYQPQHF
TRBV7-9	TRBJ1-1	CASSSTGEHTEAFF
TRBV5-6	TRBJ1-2	CASSLDRNYGYTF
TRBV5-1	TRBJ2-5	CASSTGAFEETQYF
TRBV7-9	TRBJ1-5	CASRRESQPQHF
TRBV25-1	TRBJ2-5	CASKRGSMETQYF
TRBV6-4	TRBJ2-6	CASSDESSGANVLTF
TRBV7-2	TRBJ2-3	CASSFVVALSTDTQYF
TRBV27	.	CASCLGGGPSYEQYF
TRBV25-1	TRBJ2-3	CASSPPGFNTDTQYF
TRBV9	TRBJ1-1	CASSDNPTGGGYTEAFF
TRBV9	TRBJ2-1	CASSAGQLNEQFF
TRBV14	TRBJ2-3	CASSQDLTASDTQYF
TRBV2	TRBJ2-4	CASSAGGAGAHRIQYF
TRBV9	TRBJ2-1	CASSTRNSYNEQFF
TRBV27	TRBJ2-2	CASSSRTSGSPGELFF
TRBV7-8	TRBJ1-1	CASSLYFRAAIGDTEAFF
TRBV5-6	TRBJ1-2	CASSHQTGVEGYTF
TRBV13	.	CASSSGLAVSYEQYF
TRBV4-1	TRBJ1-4	CASSSYQELFF
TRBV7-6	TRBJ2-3	CASSFLQGGTDTQYF
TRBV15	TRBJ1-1	CATSRMGPRTEAFF
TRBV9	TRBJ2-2	CASSPRGSRSAGELFF
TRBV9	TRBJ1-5	CASSSTGTVNQPQHF
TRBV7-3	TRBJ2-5	CASSAGLAGEGETQYF
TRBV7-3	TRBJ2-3	CASRLQGGNTDTQYF
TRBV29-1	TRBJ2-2	CSVEQVLFRRGAVF
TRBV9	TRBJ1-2	CASSVVEGYGYTF
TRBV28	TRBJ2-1	CAISPGQGVSYNEQFF
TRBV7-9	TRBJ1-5	CASSPSSGDQPQHF
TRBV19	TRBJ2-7	CASQPLPGLYEQYF
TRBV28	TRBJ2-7	CASSLGLFYEQYF
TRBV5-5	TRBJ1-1	CASSLVAGRGNTEAFF
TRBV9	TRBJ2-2	CASSVGENTGELFF
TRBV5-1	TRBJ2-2	CASSLAQGPGELFF
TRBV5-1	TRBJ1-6	CASRGAAGQIDSPLHF
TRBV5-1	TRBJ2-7	CASSDRDSDYEQYF
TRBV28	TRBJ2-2	CAARGPPTGELFF
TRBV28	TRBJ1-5	CASSRGIQPQHF
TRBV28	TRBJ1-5	CATYPPNQPQHF
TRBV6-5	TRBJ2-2	CASNFANTGELFF
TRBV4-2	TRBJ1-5	CASSQIKGGDQPQHF
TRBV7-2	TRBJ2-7	CASSLGLAAYEQYF
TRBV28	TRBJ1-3	CASSTLDRVENTIYF
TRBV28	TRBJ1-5	CASSLLLGQGGQPQHF
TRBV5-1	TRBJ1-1	CASSLGTAGTEAFF
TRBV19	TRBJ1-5	CASSHLTEGDQPQHF
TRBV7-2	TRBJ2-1	CASSLAGGNPYNEQFF
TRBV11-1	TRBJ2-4	CASSFGWGGTNIQYF
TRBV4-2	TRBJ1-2	CASSQGTTEYGYTF